This T cell receptor (beta chain) was found in a study of OX40 agonist ivuxolimab in advanced cancers. Study-level background: Patients enrolled in dose escalation were diagnosed with hepatocellular carcinoma, melanoma, renal cell or head and neck cancer.

The protocol was immunoSEQ multiplex PCR, while the TCRdb copy is restricted to in-frame clones and leaves out a portion. Of 44,000 or so clones listed, more than 75% are singletons. A remark on this clone: Its target is unknown.

Germline V gives CDR1 KGHSH, CDR2 LQKENI. The V end lost 2 bases, the J end lost 10 bases, and 9 bases lay between the germline ends. The CDR3 runs 12 residues. Findings of the study overall: Doses of 0.1 to 3.0 mg/kg were accompanied by clonal expansion of CD4+ and CD8+ blood T cells by week 6.

The TCR sequence derives from an adult with an advanced solid tumor such as melanoma, head and neck, liver or kidney cancer. Sample: CD4+ or CD8+ T cells sorted from blood, taken in a trial of the OX40 agonist ivuxolimab. The chain links TRBV18 to TRBJ2-1, with no clear D. CDR3 DNA sequence: TGTGCCAGCTCACCAACAGTCTTGGAGCAGTTCTTC. Residues: CASSPTVLEQFF.